Presented here are 32 T cell receptor beta chains from one specimen sequenced in a study of OX40 agonist ivuxolimab in advanced cancers. Some clones are missing from TCRdb's copy, which holds only in-frame ones; the method was immunoSEQ multiplex PCR. This sample has tens of thousands of clones; under 95% occur once, and the top ten carry around 0.54%. Sequencing used CD4+ or CD8+ T cells sorted from blood, obtained in a trial of the OX40 agonist ivuxolimab. The receptor source for this set is an adult with an advanced solid tumor such as melanoma, head and neck, liver or kidney cancer.

The chain recombines TRBV7-9 with TRBJ1-1, with D unclear. The CDR3 has 13 amino acids. The V end was cut by 3 bases, the J end by 2 bases, with 7 bases between. Germline CDR1 reads SEHNR; CDR2 reads FQNEAQ (reference sequence). The chain's CDR3 is CASSFSTNTEAFF. The CDR3 DNA follows: TGTGCCAGCAGCTTTTCCACAAACACTGAAGCTTTCTTT.

The CDR3 protein is CAWSVTSPGGRLNTEAFF. In DNA, the CDR3 is TGTGCCTGGAGTGTAACTTCCCCGGGGGGCCGACTGAACACTGAAGCTTTCTTT. This sequence joins TRBV30 and TRBJ1-1, with D tentatively TRBD1 (6 bases). The germline V gene encodes CDR1 GTSNPN and CDR2 SVGIG (reference sequence). V shed 0 bases and J shed 0 bases, with 20 bases lying between them. CDR3 length: 18 residues.

J is TRBJ1-2 and V is TRBV28, with TRBD1 as a possible D gene (5 bases). The V and J ends lost 5 bases and 3 bases respectively, with 13 bases between them. Germline lookup yields CDR1 MDHEN and CDR2 SYDVKM. The CDR3 runs 14 residues. In DNA, the CDR3 is TGTGCCAGCAGTACCGCAGGGTTTTACTATGGCTACACCTTC. It yields the protein CASSTAGFYYGYTF.

The V and J genes are TRBV19 and TRBJ2-2; D might be TRBD1 (6 bases). The CDR3 totals 14 residues. The V gene's germline CDR1 is LNHDA and CDR2 SQIVND (reference sequence). Trimming removed 5 bases at V and 2 bases at J, with 9 bases between. The CDR3 DNA follows: TGTGCCAGTAGTTGGGGACAAAACACCGGGGAGCTGTTTTTT. Residues: CASSWGQNTGELFF.

The V gene is TRBV7-2, the J gene TRBJ2-7, with D possibly TRBD1 on 5 matching bases. V lost 5 bases, J lost 0 bases, and 11 bases lay in between. Germline lookup yields CDR1 SGHTA and CDR2 FQGNSA. There are 14 residues in the CDR3. This chain's CDR3 is CASSRDSSSYEQYF. The CDR3, as DNA: TGTGCCAGCAGCCGAGACAGCAGCTCCTACGAGCAGTACTTC.

This chain connects TRBV7-9 to TRBJ1-1, with TRBD1 matching over 7 bases. The CDR3 contains 13 residues. Germline CDR1 is SEHNR and CDR2 is FQNEAQ (reference sequence). Trimming cost V 5 bases and J 4 bases; bases outside gene matches: 4. The CDR3 DNA sequence: TGTGCCAGCAGCCGCAGGGGGATCACTGAAGCTTTCTTT. Protein: CASSRRGITEAFF. Filled out from reference TRBV7-9 and TRBJ1-1, the complete variable domain reads DTGVSQNPRHKITKRGQNVTFRCDPISEHNRLYWYRQTLGQGPEFLTYFQNEAQLEKSRLLSDRFSAERPKGSFSTLEIQRTEQGDSAMYLCASSRRGITEAFFGQGTRLTVV.

The chain employs TRBV18 and TRBJ1-4, with D unclear. The CDR3 has 13 residues. V dropped 2 bases and J dropped 7 bases, with 8 bases sitting between them. Germline loops: CDR1 KGHSH, CDR2 LQKENI. The CDR3: CASSPRQTEKLFF. The CDR3 nucleotides are TGTGCCAGCTCACCAAGGCAGACTGAAAAACTGTTTTTT.

The chain is built from TRBV7-9 and TRBJ2-7; 10 nucleotides align to TRBD1. Per germline, CDR1 SEHNR and CDR2 FQNEAQ (reference sequence). The CDR3 totals 15 residues. V dropped 2 bases and J dropped 3; count of bases not matched to a gene: 4. CDR3 DNA sequence: TGTGCCAGCAGCTTATCGGGACAGGGGATCTACGAGCAGTACTTC. Translating gives CASSLSGQGIYEQYF. The full variable domain, in which reference TRBV7-9 and TRBJ2-7 provide the parts outside the CDR3, is DTGVSQNPRHKITKRGQNVTFRCDPISEHNRLYWYRQTLGQGPEFLTYFQNEAQLEKSRLLSDRFSAERPKGSFSTLEIQRTEQGDSAMYLCASSLSGQGIYEQYFGPGTRLTVT.

V usage is TRBV7-3 and J usage is TRBJ2-1, with TRBD1 matching 8 bases. The V gene's germline CDR1 is SGHTA and CDR2 FQGTGA. The CDR3 length is 15 residues. V lost 5 bases, J lost 4 bases, and 7 bases stayed unmatched. In DNA form, the CDR3 reads TGTGCCAGCAGCAAGTCAGGGGGCGAGTACAATGAGCAGTTCTTC. Translated: CASSKSGGEYNEQFF.

The J gene is TRBJ1-2, the V gene TRBV6-1; D is perhaps TRBD1 (6 bases). The CDR3 has 12 amino acids. In germline, CDR1 is MNHNS, CDR2 SASEGT. Deletions cut 2 bases from V and 7 bases from J, with 8 bases between. The CDR3 here is CASSERGFGYTF. The CDR3 coding sequence is TGTGCCAGCAGTGAAAGGGGGTTTGGCTACACCTTC.

This clone has just one count. The chain is built from TRBV29-1 and TRBJ2-5; possibly TRBD1 or TRBD2 for D (5 bases each). Germline V gene lookup returns CDR1 SQVTM and CDR2 ANQGSEA. The V end was cut by 5 bases, the J end by 2 bases, with 12 bases between. The length of the CDR3 is 13 residues. This chain's CDR3 is CSVNMGPQETQYF. The DNA for the CDR3 is TGCAGCGTTAATATGGGACCTCAAGAGACCCAGTACTTC.

The genes are TRBV19 and TRBJ2-7, with 7 bases that match TRBD1. CDR1 is LNHDA and CDR2 is SQIVND in the germline V gene (reference sequence). This CDR3 is 14 amino acids long. Losses at the gene ends were 7 bases for V and 0 bases for J; bases not matched to a gene: 6. The CDR3 DNA follows: TGTGCCAGTACCGCGACAGGGTACTCCTACGAGCAGTACTTC. This gives the protein CASTATGYSYEQYF.

This chain links TRBV11-3 with TRBJ2-1, with D unresolved. Trimming pared 3 bases from V and 5 bases from J, leaving 14 bases between. This CDR3 has 15 amino acids. Germline CDR1 is SGHNT and CDR2 is YENEEA. As DNA, the CDR3 is TGTGCCAGCAGCTTCCTTAGTGGGCAGAACAATGAGCAGTTCTTC. Encoded protein: CASSFLSGQNNEQFF. Full variable domain (remainder filled in from reference TRBV11-3 and TRBJ2-1): EAGVVQSPRYKIIEKKQPVAFWCNPISGHNTLYWYLQNLGQGPELLIRYENEEAVDDSQLPKDRFSAERLKGVDSTLKIQPAELGDSAVYLCASSFLSGQNNEQFFGPGTRLTVL.

This chain joins TRBV6-6 and TRBJ1-5; a possible D gene is TRBD1 (5 bases). V was pared by 6 bases and J by 3 bases, with 12 bases between. The CDR3 is 14 amino acids. CDR1 MNHNY and CDR2 SVGAGI come from the germline V gene (reference sequence). The CDR3 sequence: CASRVKQDNQPQHF. As DNA, the CDR3 is TGTGCCAGCAGGGTGAAACAGGACAATCAGCCCCAGCATTTT.

V usage is TRBV11-2 and J usage is TRBJ1-6; D is undetermined. V was cut by 4 bases and J by 7 bases, with 11 bases left in between. The CDR3 extends over 14 amino acids. Germline CDR1 and CDR2: SGHAT and FQNNGV. The CDR3 nucleotides are TGTGCCAGCAGCTCACGAGCAGAAAATTCACCCCTCCACTTT. Translating gives CASSSRAENSPLHF. The variable domain in full, completed from reference TRBV11-2 and TRBJ1-6, reads EAGVAQSPRYKIIEKRQSVAFWCNPISGHATLYWYQQILGQGPKLLIQFQNNGVVDDSQLPKDRFSAERLKGVDSTLKIQPAKLEDSAVYLCASSSRAENSPLHFGNGTRLTVT.

This chain links TRBV7-3 with TRBJ2-4; a possible D gene is TRBD1 (6 bases). The CDR3 has 15 residues. Germline V gene lookup returns CDR1 SGHTA and CDR2 FQGTGA. V shed 1 base and J shed 6 bases, with 13 bases lying between them. CDR3 loop: CASSLSSGGGNIQYF. In DNA, the CDR3 is TGTGCCAGCAGCTTAAGTTCTGGGGGCGGAAACATTCAGTACTTC.

As to this clone: Its ends do not fully match the called genes, so a read error is possible. The V call is TRBV6-1, the J call TRBJ2-7, with 11 bases aligning to TRBD1. In germline, CDR1 is MNHNS, CDR2 SASEGT. The CDR3 is 17 residues long. The CDR3 DNA reads TGTGCCATCAGTGAGAAAACTCCGGGACAGGGGGCCTACGAGCAGTACTTC. Protein sequence: CAISEKTPGQGAYEQYF.

This clone was observed once. The chain joins TRBV7-9 to TRBJ2-5, with TRBD2 matching over 7 bases. The V segment lost 1 base and the J segment 2 bases; nucleotides outside the gene matches: 4. Germline-derived CDR1 and CDR2 are SEHNR and FQNEAQ (reference sequence). This CDR3 is 15 amino acids long. CDR3 amino acids: CASSLGLAAQETQYF. For the CDR3, the DNA is TGTGCCAGCAGCTTAGGCCTAGCGGCACAAGAGACCCAGTACTTC.

This chain connects TRBV6-5 to TRBJ1-1, with TRBD1 matching over 7 bases. The CDR3 runs 16 residues. The ends lost 0 bases at V and 10 bases at J; junction bases unmatched: 14. CDR1 and CDR2 from the germline V gene are MNHEY and SVGAGI. CDR3 nucleotide sequence: TGTGCCAGCAGTTACTCGCCCGACAGGGTGAAAAATGGAGCTTTCTTT. This translates into CASSYSPDRVKNGAFF.

DNA of the CDR3: TGTGCCAGCAGCCCTAGTCAGGTGTACAATGAGCAGTTCTTC. Protein: CASSPSQVYNEQFF. This rearrangement joins TRBV6-6 to TRBJ2-1; D is unclear. V was shortened by 6 bases and J by 4 bases, with 13 bases between the two germline ends. Germline V lookup: CDR1 MNHNY, CDR2 SVGAGI (reference sequence). The CDR3 extends over 14 amino acids.

CDR3 DNA sequence: TGTGCCAGCAGCCCGAGACAGGGCTATGGCTACACCTTC. This translates into CASSPRQGYGYTF. The chain recombines TRBV11-3 with TRBJ1-2, with 7 bases fitting TRBD1. Per the germline V gene, CDR1 is SGHNT and CDR2 is YENEEA. The CDR3 extends over 13 amino acids. J was trimmed by 4 bases and V by 5 bases; bases with no gene match: 4.

This sequence joins TRBV19 and TRBJ1-1; 7 nucleotides align to TRBD1. The germline gives CDR1 LNHDA, CDR2 SQIVND (reference sequence). The V segment lost 6 bases and the J segment 5 bases; nucleotides outside the gene matches: 9. The CDR3 totals 14 residues. The CDR3 sequence: CASRSQGVGTEAFF. The CDR3 DNA follows: TGTGCCAGTAGAAGCCAGGGGGTTGGAACTGAAGCTTTCTTT.

The chain carries TRBV5-4 and TRBJ2-5, with TRBD2 matching over 7 bases. V shed 4 bases and J 5 bases; nucleotides not matched to a gene: 8. CDR1 and CDR2 from the germline V gene are SGHNT and YYREEE (reference sequence). The CDR3 has 14 amino acids. CDR3 nucleotide sequence: TGTGCCAGCAGCACCCCGGGGGGAGCGGAGACCCAGTACTTC. Protein product: CASSTPGGAETQYF.

The table lists this clone with a count of one. The chain carries TRBV10-3 and TRBJ2-3; the D is unclear. Between the trimmed V and J ends, which lost 3 bases and 5 bases, there was a span of 6 bases. The CDR3 is made up of 12 amino acids. Germline loops: CDR1 ENHRY, CDR2 SYGVKD. DNA of the CDR3: TGTGCCATCAGTGAATTGGGAGATACGCAGTATTTT. It is translated as CAISELGDTQYF.

The V call is TRBV10-3, the J call TRBJ2-7; a weak D match, TRBD1 (6 bases). Trimming took off 2 bases at V and 1 base at J, with 15 bases between the two ends. The CDR3 length is 16 residues. Germline CDR1 ENHRY, CDR2 SYGVKD. Here the CDR3 reads CAISENRDTGSYEQYF. CDR3 nucleotide sequence: TGTGCCATCAGTGAGAACCGGGACACCGGATCCTACGAGCAGTACTTC.

The rearrangement links TRBV6-5 to TRBJ1-6; 7 nucleotides match TRBD1. Per the germline V gene, CDR1 is MNHEY and CDR2 is SVGAGI. V dropped 5 bases and J dropped 7; count of bases not matched to a gene: 8. The CDR3 sequence is 15 residues long. CDR3 region: CASSPVGQSNSPLHF. The CDR3, as DNA: TGTGCCAGCAGTCCCGTGGGACAGTCAAATTCACCCCTCCACTTT.

The V call is TRBV18, the J call TRBJ2-3; no clear D. The CDR3 spans 14 residues. Trimming left V 1 base short and J 3 bases short, with 8 bases between. Per the germline V gene, CDR1 is KGHSH and CDR2 is LQKENI. The CDR3: CASSPLEGTDTQYF. The CDR3 DNA is TGTGCCAGCTCACCACTGGAAGGGACAGATACGCAGTATTTT.

This sequence joins TRBV25-1 and TRBJ1-6; no clear D gene. The CDR3 loop spans 14 amino acids. The V end was cut by 5 bases, the J end by 7 bases, with 12 bases between. From germline, CDR1 is MGHDK and CDR2 SYGVNS. The CDR3 DNA follows: TGTGCCAGCAGTAGCAGTTTCCGGAATTCACCCCTCCACTTT. Translating it yields CASSSSFRNSPLHF.

The rearrangement joins TRBV7-2 to TRBJ2-7; D is undetermined. Trimming pared 6 bases from V and 4 bases from J, leaving 10 bases between. This CDR3 is 12 amino acids long. Germline-derived CDR1 and CDR2 are SGHTA and FQGNSA. CDR3 loop: CASSVSGYEQYF. In DNA form, the CDR3 reads TGTGCCAGCAGTGTGAGTGGTTACGAGCAGTACTTC.

The chain joins TRBV7-9 to TRBJ2-7; 9 bases are shared with TRBD1. V lost 5 bases to trimming and J lost 0 bases; unmatched junction nucleotides: 5. CDR3 size: 15 residues. Germline V gene lookup returns CDR1 SEHNR and CDR2 FQNEAQ (reference sequence). The CDR3 is CASSTGQGGSYEQYF. The DNA for the CDR3 is TGTGCCAGCAGCACGGGACAGGGAGGCTCCTACGAGCAGTACTTC. Full variable domain (missing parts from reference TRBV7-9 and TRBJ2-7): DTGVSQNPRHKITKRGQNVTFRCDPISEHNRLYWYRQTLGQGPEFLTYFQNEAQLEKSRLLSDRFSAERPKGSFSTLEIQRTEQGDSAMYLCASSTGQGGSYEQYFGPGTRLTVT.

The chain carries TRBV6-6 and TRBJ1-2; D call uncertain. Germline values: CDR1 MNHNY, CDR2 SVGAGI (reference sequence). V lost 4 bases, J lost 7 bases, and 10 bases lay in between. This CDR3 is 12 amino acids long. The CDR3 nucleotides are TGTGCCAGCAGTTTAGTGACGACTGGCTACACCTTC. It codes for CASSLVTTGYTF.

V is TRBV4-1 and J is TRBJ1-1; D gene uncertain. Germline CDR1 MGHRA, CDR2 YSYEKL. The CDR3 has 14 amino acids. Trimming removed 0 bases from V and 1 base from J, with 6 bases in between. CDR3 protein: CASSQDVQNTEAFF. The CDR3 nucleotides are TGCGCCAGCAGCCAAGATGTACAGAACACTGAAGCTTTCTTT.